Ten or more counts support the clone carrying this T cell receptor (beta chain). The CDR3 has 14 amino acids. CDR1 and CDR2 (germline): GTSNPN, SVGIG (reference sequence). J gave up 5 bases and V 3 bases, and 4 bases lay outside the gene matches. The sample is drawn from a study of Graves' ophthalmopathy and Graves' hyperthyroidism. Fresh peripheral blood (about 9 ml) yielded the PBMCs. TCR beta CDR3 amplification used RNA transcripts. Second-round multiplex PCR came after a first-round RT-PCR that employed HTBI primers. Using its own MiXCR run on the multiplex PCR reads, TCRdb lists one record per CDR3 protein. The sample lists 400,000 or so distinct CDR3 sequences, about 15% occurring once.

The sequencing sample was made of peripheral blood. The receptor's source is an adult woman with stable Graves' hyperthyroidism. This chain connects TRBV30 to TRBJ1-5; the match to TRBD1 covers 10 bases. The CDR3 sequence: CAWSLGQGDQPQHF. The CDR3, as DNA: TGTGCCTGGAGCCTCGGACAGGGGGATCAGCCCCAGCATTTT.